The 11 T cell receptor beta chains below come from one sample, sequenced in a study of T-cell reconstitution after alpha-beta-depleted transplantation in children. This sample's TCRbeta library carried unique molecular identifier barcodes. TCRdb ran MiXCR on the PCR reads and lists one entry per CDR3 protein. This sample has approximately 85,000 distinct CDR3 sequences, with roughly 15% found just once. Sequenced material: PBMCs, mostly from graft donor cells, taken 180 days after TCRalphabeta/CD19-depleted stem cell transplant. The receptors originated from a male patient aged 2-9 years who had a stem cell transplant for acute lymphoblastic leukemia, so the T cells may come from the graft donor.

The chain's CDR3 is CSASSPPTSGSYEQYF. The CDR3 DNA is TGCAGTGCTAGTTCCCCCCCAACTAGCGGCTCCTACGAGCAGTACTTC. The chain couples TRBV20-1 to TRBJ2-7; 8 bases map to TRBD2. The CDR3 sequence is 16 residues long. After removal of 3 bases from V and 0 bases from J, the junction contained 10 bases not matched to a gene. Germline V gene data show CDR1 as DFQATT and CDR2 as SNEGSKA (reference sequence).

The gene calls are TRBV7-2 and TRBJ2-5; 10 bases match TRBD2. V gave up 5 bases and J gave up 2 bases; unmatched junction bases: 8. Germline CDR1 and CDR2: SGHTA and FQGNSA. This CDR3 region has 16 residues. The CDR3 DNA reads TGTGCCAGCAGCCGATTCCGAGCGGGGGGGCAAGAGACCCAGTACTTC. It is translated as CASSRFRAGGQETQYF.

This clonotype turned up a few times. The chain links TRBV5-1 to TRBJ2-3; TRBD2 aligns across 10 bases. The CDR3 spans 15 residues. V shed 2 bases and J 5 bases; nucleotides not matched to a gene: 5. Germline V gives CDR1 SGHRS, CDR2 YFSETQ. CDR3 nucleotide sequence: TGCGCCAGCAGCTTCAGAGCGGGAGGGAAAGATACGCAGTATTTT. Protein: CASSFRAGGKDTQYF. Variable domain in full (rest from reference TRBV5-1 and TRBJ2-3): KAGVTQTPRYLIKTRGQQVTLSCSPISGHRSVSWYQQTPGQGLQFLFEYFSETQRNKGNFPGRFSGRQFSNSRSEMNVSTLELGDSALYLCASSFRAGGKDTQYFGPGTRLTVL.

In this sample, this clonotype turned up a few times. The chain carries TRBV9 and TRBJ1-2; D unclear. Germline V lookup: CDR1 SGDLS, CDR2 YYNGEE. This CDR3 is built from 16 residues. V lost 7 bases, J lost 4 bases, and 23 bases lay in between. The CDR3, as DNA: TGTGCCAGCGCGCCGGCGGCACTCCCTATCTCCTATGGCTACACCTTC. Its translation is CASAPAALPISYGYTF.

J is TRBJ2-3 and V is TRBV10-3; tentatively, D is TRBD1 (7 bases). From germline, CDR1 is ENHRY and CDR2 SYGVKD. Trimming shortened V by 6 bases and J by 4 bases, and 17 bases separated the two germline ends. The CDR3 length is 15 residues. CDR3 coding DNA: TGTGCCATCAGGACCCCAGGGGGGATCCCAGATACGCAGTATTTT. It specifies CAIRTPGGIPDTQYF.

This clonotype was counted only a few times. This chain uses TRBV18 with TRBJ2-7; TRBD2 is a possible D gene (7 bases). V dropped 8 bases and J dropped 6 bases, with 11 bases sitting between them. The CDR3 loop spans 11 amino acids. CDR1 and CDR2 (germline): KGHSH, LQKENI. The CDR3 nucleotides read TGTGCCAGCGGCGGGGGCAGCGAGCAGTACTTC. Its protein product is CASGGGSEQYF.

This clonotype was counted at least ten times. CDR3 DNA: TGTGCCAGCAGTCCGACAGGGTTCTATGGCTACACCTTC. It specifies CASSPTGFYGYTF. The chain couples TRBV12-3 or TRBV12-4 to TRBJ1-2, with 7 bases lining up with TRBD1. This CDR3 comprises 13 residues. The J segment lost 4 bases and the V segment lost 5 bases, leaving 4 bases of the junction unmatched.

This clonotype was detected only a few times. J is TRBJ1-4 and V is TRBV20-1; 7 nucleotides line up with TRBD1. The V segment lost 3 bases and the J segment 3 bases; nucleotides outside the gene matches: 4. Germline CDR1 is DFQATT and CDR2 is SNEGSKA (reference sequence). This CDR3 spans 14 amino acids. The CDR3 loop reads CSAREQGSNEKLFF. The CDR3 bases are TGCAGTGCTAGGGAACAGGGGTCTAATGAAAAACTGTTTTTT.

In nucleotides, the CDR3 is TGTGCCAGCAGCGTATGGACAGCCCAAGAGACCCAGTACTTC. Protein product: CASSVWTAQETQYF. The chain uses TRBV7-8 and TRBJ2-5; D is possibly TRBD1 (6 bases). Trimming took off 5 bases at V and 1 base at J, with 11 bases between the two ends. CDR3 size: 14 residues. CDR1 SGHVS and CDR2 FQNEAQ come from the germline V gene.

The sample holds many counts of this clonotype. The chain uses TRBV20-1 and TRBJ2-1; 16 bases line up with TRBD2. The V gene's germline CDR1 is DFQATT and CDR2 SNEGSKA (reference sequence). The junction had 4 bases not matched to a gene; V was cut back by 4 bases and J by 10 bases. The CDR3 spans 14 residues. The CDR3 bases are TGCAGTGCTATGGGACTAGCGGGAGGGGTGGAGCAGTTCTTC. It specifies CSAMGLAGGVEQFF.

This clonotype was seen many times. V is TRBV7-2 and J is TRBJ1-6, with 8 bases lining up with TRBD1. The V gene end was trimmed by 3 bases and the J gene end by 10 bases; junction bases not matched to a gene: 5. The length of the CDR3 is 14 residues. In germline, CDR1 is SGHTA, CDR2 FQGNSA. The DNA for the CDR3 is TGTGCCAGCAGCTTGCACAGGGGGAAATCACCCCTCCACTTT. This gives the protein CASSLHRGKSPLHF.